A single T cell receptor beta chain is shown here with its context. The sample belongs to a study of blood T cell repertoires in COVID-19. Whole-study context: The United States, Italy and Spain provided the acute and convalescent COVID-19 samples. Sources were T cells, B-cell-depleted T cells, or PBMCs; the material itself was cDNA or gDNA.

Authors' data handling: The authors estimated nucleated cell counts from reference gene primer amplification. Assay used: immunoSEQ multiplex PCR; TCRdb lists only in-frame clones, some missing. That table is the source of V, J and clone size, and D and trimming were worked out from the DNA. The sample has about 39,000 clones, 80% to 90% seen once. The germline gives CDR1 MGHRA, CDR2 YSYEKL. V was clipped by 1 base and J by 5 bases, with 10 bases between them. The CDR3 spans 14 residues. The sequencing sample was made of peripheral blood. The receptor comes from a man aged 55 to 70 in a cohort sampled during active COVID-19. The rearrangement uses TRBV4-1 and TRBJ2-3; D is uncertain. The CDR3 spells CASSQVFLEDTQYF. The CDR3 coding sequence is TGCGCCAGCAGCCAAGTATTCCTAGAAGATACGCAGTATTTT.